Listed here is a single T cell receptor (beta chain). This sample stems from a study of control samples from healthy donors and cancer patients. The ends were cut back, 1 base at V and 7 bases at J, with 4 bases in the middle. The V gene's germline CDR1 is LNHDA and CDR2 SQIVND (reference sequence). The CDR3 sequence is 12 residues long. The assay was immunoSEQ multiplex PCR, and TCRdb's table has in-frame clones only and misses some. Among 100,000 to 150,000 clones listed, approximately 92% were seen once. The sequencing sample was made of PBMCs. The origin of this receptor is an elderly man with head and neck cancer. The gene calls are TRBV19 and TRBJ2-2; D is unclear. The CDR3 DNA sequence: TGTGCCAGTAGTATAGGAATCGGGGAGCTGTTTTTT. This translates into CASSIGIGELFF.